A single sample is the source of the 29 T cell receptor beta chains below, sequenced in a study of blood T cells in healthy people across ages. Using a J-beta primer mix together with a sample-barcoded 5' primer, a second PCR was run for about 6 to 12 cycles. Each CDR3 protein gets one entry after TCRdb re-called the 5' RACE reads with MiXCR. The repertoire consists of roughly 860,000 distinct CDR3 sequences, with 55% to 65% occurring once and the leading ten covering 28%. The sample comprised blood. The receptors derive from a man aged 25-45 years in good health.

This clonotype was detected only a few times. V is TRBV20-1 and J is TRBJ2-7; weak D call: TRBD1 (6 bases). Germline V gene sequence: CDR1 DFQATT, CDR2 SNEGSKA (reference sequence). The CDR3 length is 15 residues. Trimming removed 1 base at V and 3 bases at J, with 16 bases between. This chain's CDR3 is CSARVVPGQSYEQYF. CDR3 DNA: TGCAGTGCTAGAGTGGTACCGGGACAAAGCTACGAGCAGTACTTC.

CDR3 in amino acids: CASSPPGLPPDEQYF. The CDR3 DNA is TGTGCCAGCAGTCCACCGGGGCTTCCTCCCGACGAGCAGTACTTC. J is TRBJ2-4 and V is TRBV12-3 or TRBV12-4; D tentatively fits TRBD1 or TRBD2 (5 bases each). The tail of the sequence fits TRBJ2-7 better, so the J call may be wrong. The CDR3 is made up of 15 amino acids.

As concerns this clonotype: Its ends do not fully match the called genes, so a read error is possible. CDR3 sequence (DNA): TGTGTCAGCAGTTCGGAAACTAACTATGGCTACACCTTC. This codes for CVSSSETNYGYTF. The gene calls are TRBV28 and TRBJ1-2; D not resolved. The CDR3 runs to 13 residues. Germline V gene sequence: CDR1 MDHEN, CDR2 SYDVKM.

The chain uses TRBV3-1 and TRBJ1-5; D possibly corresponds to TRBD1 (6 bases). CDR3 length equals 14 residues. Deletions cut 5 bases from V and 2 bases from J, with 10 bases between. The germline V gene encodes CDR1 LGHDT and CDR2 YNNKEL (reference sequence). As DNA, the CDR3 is TGTGCCAGCAGCTTCAGGGGTGGCAATCAGCCCCAGCATTTT. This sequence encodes CASSFRGGNQPQHF.

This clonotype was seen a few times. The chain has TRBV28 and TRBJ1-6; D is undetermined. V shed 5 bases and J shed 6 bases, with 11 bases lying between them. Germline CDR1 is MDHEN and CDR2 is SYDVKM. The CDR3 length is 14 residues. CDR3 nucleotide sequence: TGTGCCAGCAGTGCCCGCCCGGGTAATTCACCCCTCCACTTT. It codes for CASSARPGNSPLHF.

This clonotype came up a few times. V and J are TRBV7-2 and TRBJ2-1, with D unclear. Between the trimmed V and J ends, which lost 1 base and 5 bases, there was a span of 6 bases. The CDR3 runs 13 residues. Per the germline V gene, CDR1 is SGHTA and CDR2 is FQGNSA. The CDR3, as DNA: TGTGCCAGCAGCTTAGACCTAAACAATGAGCAGTTCTTC. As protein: CASSLDLNNEQFF.

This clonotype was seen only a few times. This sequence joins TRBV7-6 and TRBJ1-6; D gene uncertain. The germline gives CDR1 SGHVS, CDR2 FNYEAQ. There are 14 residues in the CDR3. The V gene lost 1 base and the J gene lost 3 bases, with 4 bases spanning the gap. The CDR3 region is CASSLGHYNSPLHF. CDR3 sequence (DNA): TGTGCCAGCAGCTTAGGTCACTATAATTCACCCCTCCACTTT. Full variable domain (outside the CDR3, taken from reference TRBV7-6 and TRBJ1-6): GAGVSQSPRYKVTKRGQDVALRCDPISGHVSLYWYRQALGQGPEFLTYFNYEAQQDKSGLPNDRFSAERPEGSISTLTIQRTEQRDSAMYRCASSLGHYNSPLHFGNGTRLTVT.

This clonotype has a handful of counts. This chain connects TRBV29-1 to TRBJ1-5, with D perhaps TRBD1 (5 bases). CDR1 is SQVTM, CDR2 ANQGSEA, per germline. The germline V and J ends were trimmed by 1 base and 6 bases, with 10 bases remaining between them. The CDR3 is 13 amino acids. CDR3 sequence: CSVEVGAFQPQHF. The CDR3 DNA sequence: TGCAGCGTTGAAGTAGGGGCCTTTCAGCCCCAGCATTTT.

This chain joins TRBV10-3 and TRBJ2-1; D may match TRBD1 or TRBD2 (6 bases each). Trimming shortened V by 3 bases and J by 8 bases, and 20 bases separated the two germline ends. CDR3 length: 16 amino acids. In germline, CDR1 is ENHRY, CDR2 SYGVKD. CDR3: CAISDRGVGGLDEQFF. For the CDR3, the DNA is TGTGCCATCAGTGATAGGGGGGTTGGGGGTTTGGATGAGCAGTTCTTC.

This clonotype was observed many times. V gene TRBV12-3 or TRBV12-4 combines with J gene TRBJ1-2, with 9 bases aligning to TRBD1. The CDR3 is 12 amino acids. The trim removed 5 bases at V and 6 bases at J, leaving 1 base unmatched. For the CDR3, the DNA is TGTGCCAGCAGTCGGACAGGGGATGGCTACACCTTC. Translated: CASSRTGDGYTF.

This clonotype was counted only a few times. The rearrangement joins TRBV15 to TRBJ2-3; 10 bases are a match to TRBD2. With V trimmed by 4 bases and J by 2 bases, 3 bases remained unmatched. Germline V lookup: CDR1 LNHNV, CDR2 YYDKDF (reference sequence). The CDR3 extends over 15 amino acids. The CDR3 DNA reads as TGTGCCACCAGCAAGAGCGGGGGGGTCACAGATACGCAGTATTTT. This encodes CATSKSGGVTDTQYF.

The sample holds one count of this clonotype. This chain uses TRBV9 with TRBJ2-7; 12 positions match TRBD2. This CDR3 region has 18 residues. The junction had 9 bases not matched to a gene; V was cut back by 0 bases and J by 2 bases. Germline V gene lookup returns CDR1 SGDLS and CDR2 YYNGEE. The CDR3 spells CASSVAPSGGASPYEQYF. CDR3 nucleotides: TGTGCCAGCAGCGTAGCCCCTAGCGGGGGGGCTTCCCCCTACGAGCAGTACTTC. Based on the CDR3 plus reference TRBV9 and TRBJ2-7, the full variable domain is DSGVTQTPKHLITATGQRVTLRCSPRSGDLSVYWYQQSLDQGLQFLIQYYNGEERAKGNILERFSAQQFPDLHSELNLSSLELGDSALYFCASSVAPSGGASPYEQYFGPGTRLTVT.

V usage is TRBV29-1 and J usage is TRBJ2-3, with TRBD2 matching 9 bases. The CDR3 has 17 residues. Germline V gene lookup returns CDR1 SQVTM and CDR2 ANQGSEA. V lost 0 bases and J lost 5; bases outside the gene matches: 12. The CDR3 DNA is TGCAGCGTTGAAGATGGGCGGGGGGGCAACTTTGGAGATACGCAGTATTTT. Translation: CSVEDGRGGNFGDTQYF.

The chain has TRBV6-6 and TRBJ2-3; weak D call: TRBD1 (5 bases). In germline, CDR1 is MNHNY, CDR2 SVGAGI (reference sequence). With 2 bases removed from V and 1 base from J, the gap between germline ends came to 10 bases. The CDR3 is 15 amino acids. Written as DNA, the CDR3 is TGTGCCAGCAGTTACCTGCAGGGCGGCACAGATACGCAGTATTTT. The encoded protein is CASSYLQGGTDTQYF.

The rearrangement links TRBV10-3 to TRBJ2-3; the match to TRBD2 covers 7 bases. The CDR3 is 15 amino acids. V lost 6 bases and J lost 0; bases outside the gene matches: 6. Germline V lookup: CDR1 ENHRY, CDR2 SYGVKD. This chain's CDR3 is CAISHSGSSTDTQYF. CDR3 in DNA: TGTGCCATCAGCCATAGCGGGTCTAGCACAGATACGCAGTATTTT.

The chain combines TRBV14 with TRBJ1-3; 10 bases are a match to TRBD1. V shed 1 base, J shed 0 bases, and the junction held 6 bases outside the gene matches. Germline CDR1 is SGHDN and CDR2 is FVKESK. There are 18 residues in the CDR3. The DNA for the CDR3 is TGTGCCAGCAGCCAAGGGGACAGGGGCCCGAGCTCTGGAAACACCATATATTTT. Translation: CASSQGDRGPSSGNTIYF.

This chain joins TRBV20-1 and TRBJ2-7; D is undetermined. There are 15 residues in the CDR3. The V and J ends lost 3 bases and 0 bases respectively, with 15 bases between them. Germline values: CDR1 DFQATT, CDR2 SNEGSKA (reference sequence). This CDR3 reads CSASNLVEHSYEQYF. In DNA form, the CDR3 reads TGCAGTGCTAGTAACCTAGTTGAGCACTCCTACGAGCAGTACTTC.

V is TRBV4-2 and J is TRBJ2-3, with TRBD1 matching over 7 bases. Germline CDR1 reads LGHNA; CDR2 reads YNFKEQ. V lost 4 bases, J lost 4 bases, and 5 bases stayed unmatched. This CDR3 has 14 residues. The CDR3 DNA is TGTGCCAGCAGCCCAGACAGGGATGCAGATACGCAGTATTTT. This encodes CASSPDRDADTQYF.

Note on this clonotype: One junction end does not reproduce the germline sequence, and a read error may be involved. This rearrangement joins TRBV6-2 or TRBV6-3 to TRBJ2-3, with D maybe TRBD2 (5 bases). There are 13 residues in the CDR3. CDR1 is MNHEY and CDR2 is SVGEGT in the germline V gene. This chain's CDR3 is CAGSYSIGGEQYF. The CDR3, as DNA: TGTGCCGGCAGTTACTCGATAGGAGGTGAGCAGTATTTT.

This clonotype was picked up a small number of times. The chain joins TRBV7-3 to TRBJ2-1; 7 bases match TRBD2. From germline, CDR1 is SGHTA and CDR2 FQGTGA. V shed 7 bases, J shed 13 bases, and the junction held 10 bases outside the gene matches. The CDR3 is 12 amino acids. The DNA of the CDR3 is TGTGCCAGCACCCAAGGGGCGGGGGAACAGTTCTTC. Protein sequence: CASTQGAGEQFF.

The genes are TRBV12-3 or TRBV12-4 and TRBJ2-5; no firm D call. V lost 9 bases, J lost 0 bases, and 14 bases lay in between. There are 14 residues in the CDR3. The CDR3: CASQMGSNQETQYF. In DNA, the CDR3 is TGTGCCAGTCAGATGGGCTCCAACCAAGAGACCCAGTACTTC.

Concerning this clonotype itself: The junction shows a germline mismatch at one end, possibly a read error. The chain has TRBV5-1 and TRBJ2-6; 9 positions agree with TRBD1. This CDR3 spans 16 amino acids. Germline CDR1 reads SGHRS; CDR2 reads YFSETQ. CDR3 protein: CASSYTGGYGATVLTF. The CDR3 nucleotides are TGCGCCAGCAGTTATACAGGGGGCTATGGGGCCACCGTCCTGACTTTC.

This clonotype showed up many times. Written as DNA, the CDR3 is TGTGCCACCAGCAGAGATCAAGACTCTGGGGCCAACGTCCTGACTTTC. The encoded protein is CATSRDQDSGANVLTF. The V gene is TRBV15, the J gene TRBJ2-6, with unresolved D. CDR3 length: 16 residues. Germline V gene sequence: CDR1 LNHNV, CDR2 YYDKDF (reference sequence). Between the trimmed V and J ends, which lost 0 bases and 0 bases, there was a span of 6 bases.

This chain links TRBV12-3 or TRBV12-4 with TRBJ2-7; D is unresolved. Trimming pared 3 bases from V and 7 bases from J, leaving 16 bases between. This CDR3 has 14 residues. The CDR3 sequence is CASSFDGKYNEQYF. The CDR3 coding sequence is TGTGCCAGCAGTTTTGACGGAAAGTACAATGAGCAGTACTTC.

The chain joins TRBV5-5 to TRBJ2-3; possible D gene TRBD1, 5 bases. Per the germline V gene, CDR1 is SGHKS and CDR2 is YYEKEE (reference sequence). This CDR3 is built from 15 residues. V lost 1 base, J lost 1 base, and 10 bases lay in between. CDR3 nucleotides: TGTGCCAGCAGCTTGTCGACAGCTGGCACAGATACGCAGTATTTT. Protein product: CASSLSTAGTDTQYF.

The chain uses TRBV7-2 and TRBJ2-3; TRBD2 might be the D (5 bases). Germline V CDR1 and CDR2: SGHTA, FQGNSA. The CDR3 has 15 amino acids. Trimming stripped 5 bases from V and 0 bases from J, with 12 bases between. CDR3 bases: TGTGCCAGCAGCCGCCTCCGGACTAGCACAGATACGCAGTATTTT. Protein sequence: CASSRLRTSTDTQYF.

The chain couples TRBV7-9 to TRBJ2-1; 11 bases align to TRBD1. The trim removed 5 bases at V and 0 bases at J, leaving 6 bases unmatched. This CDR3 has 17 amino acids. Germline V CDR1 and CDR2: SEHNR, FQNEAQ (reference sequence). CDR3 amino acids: CASSPGTGGGSYNEQFF. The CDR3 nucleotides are TGTGCCAGCAGCCCGGGGACAGGGGGAGGCTCCTACAATGAGCAGTTCTTC. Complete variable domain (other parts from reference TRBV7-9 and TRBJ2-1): DTGVSQNPRHKITKRGQNVTFRCDPISEHNRLYWYRQTLGQGPEFLTYFQNEAQLEKSRLLSDRFSAERPKGSFSTLEIQRTEQGDSAMYLCASSPGTGGGSYNEQFFGPGTRLTVL.

This chain's CDR3 is CASSSTGASSYNEQFF. DNA for the CDR3: TGTGCCAGCAGCTCGACAGGGGCCAGCTCCTACAATGAGCAGTTCTTC. The chain links TRBV13 to TRBJ2-1; the match to TRBD1 covers 8 bases. Unmatched junction bases numbered 5, after V lost 4 bases and J lost 0 bases. The CDR3 loop spans 16 amino acids. CDR1 PRHDT and CDR2 FYEKMQ come from the germline V gene (reference sequence).

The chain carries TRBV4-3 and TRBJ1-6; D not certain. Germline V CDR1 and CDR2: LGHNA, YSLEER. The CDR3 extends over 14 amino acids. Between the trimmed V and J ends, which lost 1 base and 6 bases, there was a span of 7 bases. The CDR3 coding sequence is TGCGCCAGCAGCCAAGCTACAGCTAATTCACCCCTCCACTTT. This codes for CASSQATANSPLHF.